Included here is one T cell receptor (beta chain) sequence, with context. This sample was taken from a study of human T cells and chemical hapten exposure. From whole blood left unfractionated, total RNA was extracted. Each cDNA molecule in the library carried unique molecular identifiers. TCRdb analysed the reads with MiXCR anew, one entry per CDR3 protein. The table has about 120,000 distinct CDR3 sequences, about 8.9% seen once. This CDR3 is built from 16 residues. Trimming shortened V by 1 base and J by 2 bases, and 13 bases separated the two germline ends. Germline CDR1 SGHTA, CDR2 FQGNSA. Material for sequencing was whole blood. The gene calls are TRBV7-2 and TRBJ2-3, with a tentative D call TRBD2 (6 bases). The clonotype originates from a human donor in good health. Some clones in this sample may be carry-over from other donors' samples. This chain's CDR3 is CASSLVSGAVTDTQYF. The CDR3 region has the DNA TGTGCCAGCAGCTTAGTTTCGGGAGCGGTCACAGATACGCAGTATTTT.